Listed here are 31 T cell receptor beta chains from one sample, sequenced in a study of blood T cell repertoires in COVID-19. Sequenced by immunoSEQ multiplex PCR; TCRdb stores in-frame clones only, minus some. The sample records 100,000 to 150,000 clones, nearly 90% being singletons. Sequencing input: peripheral blood. Every receptor here comes from a woman older than 75 with acute or convalescent COVID-19.

The V gene is TRBV6-1, the J gene TRBJ2-2; 7 positions agree with TRBD2. Germline-derived CDR1 and CDR2 are MNHNS and SASEGT. The J segment lost 4 bases and the V segment lost 6 bases, leaving 8 bases of the junction unmatched. This CDR3 comprises 15 residues. CDR3 sequence reads: CASRSGPSGTGELFF. The CDR3 region has the DNA TGTGCCAGCAGGTCCGGGCCTAGCGGCACCGGGGAGCTGTTTTTT.

The chain is built from TRBV4-2 and TRBJ2-3; D is uncertain. The CDR3 runs to 15 residues. Germline lookup yields CDR1 LGHNA and CDR2 YNFKEQ. V was shortened by 0 bases and J by 1 base, with 8 bases between the two germline ends. Here the CDR3 reads CASSQERQGTDTQYF. CDR3 coding DNA: TGTGCCAGCAGCCAAGAGAGGCAAGGCACAGATACGCAGTATTTT.

This sequence joins TRBV25-1 and TRBJ2-1; a weak D match, TRBD2 (6 bases). The CDR3 loop spans 16 amino acids. V was clipped by 4 bases and J by 2 bases, with 15 bases between them. Looked up from germline, CDR1 is MGHDK and CDR2 is SYGVNS. The CDR3 here is CASSAGGGTPYNEQFF. Here the CDR3 DNA reads TGTGCCAGCAGTGCGGGTGGAGGGACCCCCTACAATGAGCAGTTCTTC.

The chain recombines TRBV5-1 with TRBJ1-6; 11 bases are a match to TRBD1. This CDR3 is 18 amino acids long. In germline, CDR1 is SGHRS, CDR2 YFSETQ. V gave up 4 bases and J gave up 0 bases; unmatched junction bases: 6. CDR3 region: CASSRYGTGGSYNSPLHF. The CDR3 DNA reads as TGCGCCAGCAGCCGTTACGGGACAGGGGGCTCCTATAATTCACCCCTCCACTTT.

The J gene is TRBJ1-2, the V gene TRBV7-9; 7 nucleotides match TRBD1. CDR1 and CDR2 (germline): SEHNR, FQNEAQ (reference sequence). V dropped 6 bases and J dropped 0; count of bases not matched to a gene: 10. CDR3 length equals 16 residues. CDR3 DNA sequence: TGTGCCAGCAGAAACCCGGGACAGCCAACTAACTATGGCTACACCTTC. Its protein product is CASRNPGQPTNYGYTF.

The chain joins TRBV19 to TRBJ2-6; perhaps TRBD1 as D (5 bases). V was cut by 5 bases and J by 0 bases, with 17 bases left in between. CDR1 and CDR2 (germline): LNHDA, SQIVND (reference sequence). This CDR3 comprises 18 residues. The CDR3 sequence is CASSGNRLGLSGANVLTF. The CDR3, as DNA: TGTGCCAGTAGTGGGAACAGGTTAGGCCTCTCTGGGGCCAACGTCCTGACTTTC.

There are a few counts of this clone. V gene TRBV3-1 (or the pseudogene TRBV3-2) combines with J gene TRBJ1-3; TRBD1 aligns across 7 bases. Germline CDR1 reads LGHDT; CDR2 reads YNNKEL (reference sequence). This CDR3 has 15 amino acids. The V gene end was trimmed by 3 bases and the J gene end by 0 bases; junction bases not matched to a gene: 2. Here the CDR3 DNA reads TGTGCCAGCAGCCAGACAGGGACCTCTGGAAACACCATATATTTT. Translated, it gives CASSQTGTSGNTIYF.

The chain is built from TRBV7-9 and TRBJ1-6; perhaps TRBD1 as D (5 bases). Germline V gives CDR1 SEHNR, CDR2 FQNEAQ (reference sequence). Trimming cost V 1 base and J 9 bases, with 13 bases left between them. This CDR3 is built from 15 residues. The CDR3 is CASSLGTSRGSPLHF. Here the CDR3 DNA reads TGTGCCAGCAGCTTAGGAACCTCAAGGGGTTCACCCCTCCACTTT.

The V call is TRBV28, the J call TRBJ2-2; D uncertain. V lost 5 bases to trimming and J lost 3 bases, with 10 bases between them. Germline V gives CDR1 MDHEN, CDR2 SYDVKM. The CDR3 length is 14 residues. The CDR3 spells CASSHRAYTGELFF. In DNA, the CDR3 is TGTGCCAGCAGTCACAGAGCCTACACCGGGGAGCTGTTTTTT.

V and J are TRBV2 and TRBJ2-2; D is possibly TRBD1 (5 bases). This CDR3 has 15 amino acids. CDR1 and CDR2 (germline): SNHLY, FYNNEI. Trimming stripped 7 bases from V and 5 bases from J, with 17 bases between. CDR3 sequence: CASIQEARGTGELFF. The CDR3 DNA is TGTGCCAGCATCCAAGAGGCAAGGGGTACCGGGGAGCTGTTTTTT.

This chain uses TRBV19 with TRBJ2-5; TRBD1 might be the D (5 bases). Trimming shortened V by 5 bases and J by 5 bases, and 18 bases separated the two germline ends. The germline gives CDR1 LNHDA, CDR2 SQIVND (reference sequence). There are 15 residues in the CDR3. CDR3 sequence: CASSPRVARSETQYF. The CDR3 bases are TGTGCCAGTAGTCCCAGGGTTGCCCGAAGCGAGACCCAGTACTTC. The full variable domain, with the rest looked up from reference TRBV19 and TRBJ2-5, is DGGITQSPKYLFRKEGQNVTLSCEQNLNHDAMYWYRQDPGQGLRLIYYSQIVNDFQKGDIAEGYSVSREKKESFPLTVTSAQKNPTAFYLCASSPRVARSETQYFGPGTRLLVL.

This chain connects TRBV27 to TRBJ2-2; possible D gene TRBD1, 6 bases. CDR1 and CDR2 from the germline V gene are MNHEY and SMNVEV (reference sequence). Trimming removed 3 bases from V and 6 bases from J, with 11 bases in between. The CDR3 runs 14 residues. CDR3 DNA: TGTGCCAGCAGTTTTTTTGCAGGGGCCGGGGAGCTGTTTTTT. Amino acids: CASSFFAGAGELFF.

V gene TRBV29-1 combines with J gene TRBJ2-3; the match to TRBD2 covers 9 bases. In germline, CDR1 is SQVTM, CDR2 ANQGSEA. V lost 3 bases to trimming and J lost 3 bases; unmatched junction nucleotides: 7. The CDR3 has 15 amino acids. The CDR3 spells CSVEEAGGGTDTQYF. CDR3 DNA: TGCAGCGTTGAGGAAGCGGGAGGCGGGACAGATACGCAGTATTTT.

This rearrangement joins TRBV3-1 (or the pseudogene TRBV3-2) to TRBJ2-3; 7 bases map to TRBD2. Unmatched junction bases numbered 5, after V lost 1 base and J lost 1 base. CDR1 LGHDT and CDR2 YNNKEL come from the germline V gene (reference sequence). The CDR3 loop spans 16 amino acids. The CDR3 coding sequence is TGTGCCAGCAGCCAAGCGGGCGGGAGAGGCACAGATACGCAGTATTTT. As protein: CASSQAGGRGTDTQYF.

The chain combines TRBV27 with TRBJ1-4; weak D call: TRBD1 (6 bases). Trimming removed 5 bases from V and 6 bases from J, with 16 bases in between. Germline lookup yields CDR1 MNHEY and CDR2 SMNVEV (reference sequence). The CDR3 extends over 15 amino acids. CDR3 nucleotide sequence: TGTGCCAGCAGTCCCGAGGGGGAGTCTTATGAAAAACTGTTTTTT. This gives the protein CASSPEGESYEKLFF. The full variable domain, rest sourced from reference TRBV27 and TRBJ1-4, is EAQVTQNPRYLITVTGKKLTVTCSQNMNHEYMSWYRQDPGLGLRQIYYSMNVEVTDKGDVPEGYKVSRKEKRNFPLILESPSPNQTSLYFCASSPEGESYEKLFFGSGTQLSVL.

V usage is TRBV9 and J usage is TRBJ1-2; 9 nucleotides match TRBD1. Germline V gives CDR1 SGDLS, CDR2 YYNGEE. CDR3 size: 15 residues. V gave up 3 bases and J gave up 8 bases; unmatched junction bases: 11. For the CDR3, the DNA is TGTGCCAGCAGCGCCTCCGGGACAGGGCTGGGAGGCTACACCTTC. It specifies CASSASGTGLGGYTF.

This clone turned up a few times. The chain is built from TRBV9 and TRBJ2-5; D is possibly TRBD2 (6 bases). The CDR3 is made up of 16 amino acids. Looked up from germline, CDR1 is SGDLS and CDR2 is YYNGEE. Trimming removed 3 bases from V and 7 bases from J, with 22 bases in between. CDR3 nucleotide sequence: TGTGCCAGCAGCGCGTCTGCCGGGACTCACATGGGGACCCAGTACTTC. Translated, it gives CASSASAGTHMGTQYF.

The gene calls are TRBV12-5 and TRBJ1-3, with 10 bases identical to TRBD1. There are 15 residues in the CDR3. The junction had 4 bases not matched to a gene; V was cut back by 7 bases and J by 1 base. CDR1 and CDR2 from the germline V gene are LGHNT and FRNRAP. In nucleotides, the CDR3 is TGTGCTAGTGTCATGGACAGGGGGTCTGGAAACACCATATATTTT. The encoded protein is CASVMDRGSGNTIYF.

This clone was observed once. The genes are TRBV28 and TRBJ1-5, with TRBD1 as a possible D gene (5 bases). CDR1 and CDR2 (germline): MDHEN, SYDVKM. Trimming took off 6 bases at V and 4 bases at J, with 10 bases between the two ends. CDR3 length: 13 amino acids. The DNA for the CDR3 is TGTGCCAGCAGCAACAGGAGTAATCAGCCCCAGCATTTT. Translation: CASSNRSNQPQHF.

This chain links TRBV7-2 with TRBJ2-5, with D possibly TRBD2 on 6 matching bases. The CDR3 extends over 13 amino acids. V was shortened by 1 base and J by 10 bases, with 13 bases between the two germline ends. From germline, CDR1 is SGHTA and CDR2 FQGNSA. In DNA form, the CDR3 reads TGTGCCAGCAGCTTAGGGCGGGGCCTGGACCAGTACTTC. Amino acids: CASSLGRGLDQYF. The full variable domain, rest sourced from reference TRBV7-2 and TRBJ2-5, is GAGVSQSPSNKVTEKGKDVELRCDPISGHTALYWYRQSLGQGLEFLIYFQGNSAPDKSGLPSDRFSAERTGGSVSTLTIQRTQQEDSAVYLCASSLGRGLDQYFGPGTRLLVL.

The count of this clone is one. The chain's CDR3 is CASSEWGGASGSYEQYF. CDR3 nucleotides: TGTGCCAGCAGTGAATGGGGGGGCGCTTCTGGCTCCTACGAGCAGTACTTC. The chain couples TRBV6-1 to TRBJ2-7, with D tentatively TRBD2 (7 bases). The CDR3 is 17 amino acids. V was shortened by 2 bases and J by 0 bases, with 17 bases between the two germline ends. Germline CDR1 reads MNHNS; CDR2 reads SASEGT.

This chain uses TRBV25-1 with TRBJ1-2, with D possibly TRBD1 on 5 matching bases. Germline V gene data show CDR1 as MGHDK and CDR2 as SYGVNS. Trimming pared 1 base from V and 4 bases from J, leaving 13 bases between. The CDR3 sequence is 15 residues long. This CDR3 is CASSEFRQGAYGYTF. The CDR3 bases are TGTGCCAGCAGTGAATTTCGGCAGGGTGCCTATGGCTACACCTTC.

The J gene is TRBJ2-5, the V gene TRBV6-5; 8 bases agree with TRBD2. CDR3 length: 15 residues. Germline lookup yields CDR1 MNHEY and CDR2 SVGAGI. V gave up 6 bases and J gave up 2 bases; unmatched junction bases: 8. The CDR3 loop reads CASSRALAGQETQYF. As DNA, the CDR3 is TGTGCCAGCAGCCGCGCGTTAGCGGGGCAAGAGACCCAGTACTTC.

In this sample, this clone turned up once. The chain has TRBV7-2 and TRBJ2-4; 7 nucleotides match TRBD1. V dropped 5 bases and J dropped 7; count of bases not matched to a gene: 8. Germline CDR1 reads SGHTA; CDR2 reads FQGNSA. This CDR3 has 14 amino acids. CDR3 amino acids: CASSQTGHGNIQYF. In DNA form, the CDR3 reads TGTGCCAGCAGCCAGACAGGGCACGGGAACATTCAGTACTTC.

This clone was recorded only once. The chain couples TRBV5-8 to TRBJ2-3, with 13 bases identical to TRBD2. The CDR3 is made up of 16 amino acids. J lost 2 bases, V lost 4 bases, and 4 bases had no gene match. Germline V lookup: CDR1 SGHTS, CDR2 YDEGEE. In nucleotides, the CDR3 is TGTGCCAGCAGCAAAGGGACTAGCGGGGACACAGATACGCAGTATTTT. It is translated as CASSKGTSGDTDTQYF.

The J gene is TRBJ1-2, the V gene TRBV28; D is unresolved. Per the germline V gene, CDR1 is MDHEN and CDR2 is SYDVKM. This CDR3 has 14 amino acids. Deletions cut 1 base from V and 3 bases from J, with 9 bases between. The CDR3 spells CASSLYAEDYGYTF. CDR3 bases: TGTGCCAGCAGTTTATACGCAGAAGACTATGGCTACACCTTC.

This clone was seen once. This chain links TRBV6-5 with TRBJ1-1; 10 nucleotides agree with TRBD1. The J segment lost 4 bases and the V segment lost 6 bases, leaving 8 bases of the junction unmatched. Looked up from germline, CDR1 is MNHEY and CDR2 is SVGAGI. The CDR3 sequence is 15 residues long. CDR3 sequence: CASRTTDRGVTEAFF. As DNA, the CDR3 is TGTGCCAGCAGAACCACGGACAGGGGGGTCACTGAAGCTTTCTTT.

The J gene is TRBJ1-4, the V gene TRBV10-3, with TRBD1 as a possible D gene (6 bases). CDR1 and CDR2 (germline): ENHRY, SYGVKD. CDR3 length: 14 residues. Trimming stripped 10 bases from V and 8 bases from J, with 20 bases between. The CDR3 here is CATKGDRGIEKLFF. CDR3 DNA sequence: TGTGCCACCAAGGGGGATCGGGGAATCGAAAAACTGTTTTTT.

This chain uses TRBV30 with TRBJ1-1; D unclear. V lost 1 base, J lost 1 base, and 4 bases lay in between. CDR3 length: 12 amino acids. From germline, CDR1 is GTSNPN and CDR2 SVGIG (reference sequence). The CDR3 sequence is CAWSGRNTEAFF. CDR3 bases: TGTGCCTGGAGTGGGAGGAACACTGAAGCTTTCTTT.

V and J are TRBV19 and TRBJ2-1, with D possibly matching TRBD1 (6 bases). CDR1 is LNHDA, CDR2 SQIVND, per germline (reference sequence). The CDR3 contains 15 residues. Trimming took 6 bases from V and 8 from J, leaving 20 bases between them. The chain's CDR3 is CASSRYPQQGYEQFF. The CDR3, as DNA: TGTGCCAGTAGCCGCTACCCCCAACAGGGCTATGAGCAGTTCTTC.

This clone was seen only once. The chain combines TRBV27 with TRBJ2-1, with 7 positions matching TRBD2. This CDR3 is 16 amino acids long. Per the germline V gene, CDR1 is MNHEY and CDR2 is SMNVEV (reference sequence). Unmatched junction bases numbered 11, after V lost 3 bases and J lost 6 bases. DNA for the CDR3: TGTGCCAGCAGTTTTATTTCCTCTAGCGGTATCAATGAGCAGTTCTTC. Amino acid sequence: CASSFISSSGINEQFF.